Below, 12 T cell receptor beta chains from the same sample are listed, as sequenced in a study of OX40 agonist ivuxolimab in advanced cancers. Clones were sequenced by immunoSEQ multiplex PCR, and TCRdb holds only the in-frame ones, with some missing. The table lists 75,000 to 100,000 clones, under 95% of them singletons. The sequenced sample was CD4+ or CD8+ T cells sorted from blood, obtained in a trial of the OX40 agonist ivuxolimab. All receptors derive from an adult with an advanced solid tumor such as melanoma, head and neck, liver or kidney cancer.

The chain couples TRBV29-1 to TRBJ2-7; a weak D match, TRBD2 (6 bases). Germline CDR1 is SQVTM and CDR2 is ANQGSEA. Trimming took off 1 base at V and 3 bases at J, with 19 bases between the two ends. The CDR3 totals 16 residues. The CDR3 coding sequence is TGCAGCGTTGAAGGCGGGCCTGGGAGGCAAAACTACGAGCAGTACTTC. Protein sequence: CSVEGGPGRQNYEQYF.

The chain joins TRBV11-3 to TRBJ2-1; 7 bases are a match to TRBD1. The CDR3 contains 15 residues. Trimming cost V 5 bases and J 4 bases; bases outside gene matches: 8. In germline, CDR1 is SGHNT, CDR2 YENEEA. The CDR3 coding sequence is TGTGCCAGCAGCCGAGCAGGGGGACCATACAATGAGCAGTTCTTC. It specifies CASSRAGGPYNEQFF.

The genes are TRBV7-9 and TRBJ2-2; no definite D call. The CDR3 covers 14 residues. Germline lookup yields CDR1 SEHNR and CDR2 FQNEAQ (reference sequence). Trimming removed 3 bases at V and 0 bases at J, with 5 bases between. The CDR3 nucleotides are TGTGCCAGCAGCTTCGCAGCGAACACCGGGGAGCTGTTTTTT. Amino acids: CASSFAANTGELFF.

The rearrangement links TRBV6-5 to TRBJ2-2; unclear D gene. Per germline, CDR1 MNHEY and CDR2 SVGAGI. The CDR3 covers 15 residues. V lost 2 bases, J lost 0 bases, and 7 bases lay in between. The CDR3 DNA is TGTGCCAGCAGTTACACGACAACGAACACCGGGGAGCTGTTTTTT. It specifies CASSYTTTNTGELFF.

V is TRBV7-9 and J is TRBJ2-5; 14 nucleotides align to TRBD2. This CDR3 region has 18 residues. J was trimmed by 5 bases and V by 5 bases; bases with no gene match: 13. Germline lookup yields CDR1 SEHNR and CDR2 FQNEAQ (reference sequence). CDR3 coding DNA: TGTGCCAGCAGCGCCGCGGCGGGACTAGCGGGGGACCCTGAGACCCAGTACTTC. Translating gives CASSAAAGLAGDPETQYF.

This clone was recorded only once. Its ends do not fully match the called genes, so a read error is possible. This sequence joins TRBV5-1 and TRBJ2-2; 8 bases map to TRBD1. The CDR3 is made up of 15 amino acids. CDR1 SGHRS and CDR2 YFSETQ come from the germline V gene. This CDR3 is CASSLGDRNAGELFF. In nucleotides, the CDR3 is TGCGCCAGCAGCTTGGGGGACAGGAACGCCGGGGAGCTGTTTTTT.

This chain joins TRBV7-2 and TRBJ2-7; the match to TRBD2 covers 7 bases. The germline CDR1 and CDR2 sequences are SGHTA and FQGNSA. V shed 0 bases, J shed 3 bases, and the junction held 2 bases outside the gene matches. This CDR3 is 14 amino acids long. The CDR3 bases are TGTGCCAGCAGCTTAGCGGGCGGGGGCTACGAGCAGTACTTC. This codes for CASSLAGGGYEQYF.

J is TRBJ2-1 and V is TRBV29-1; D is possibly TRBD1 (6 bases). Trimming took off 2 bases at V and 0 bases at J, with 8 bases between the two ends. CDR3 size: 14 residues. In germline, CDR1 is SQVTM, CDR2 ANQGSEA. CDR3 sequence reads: CSVEQGSSYNEQFF. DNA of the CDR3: TGCAGCGTTGAACAGGGGAGCTCCTACAATGAGCAGTTCTTC.

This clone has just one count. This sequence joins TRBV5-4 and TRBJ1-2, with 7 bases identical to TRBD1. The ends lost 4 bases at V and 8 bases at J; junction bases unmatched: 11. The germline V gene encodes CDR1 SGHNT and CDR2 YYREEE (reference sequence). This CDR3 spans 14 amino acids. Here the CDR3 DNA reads TGTGCCAGCAGCCGGGACAGCGCCACTATGGGCTACACCTTC. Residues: CASSRDSATMGYTF.

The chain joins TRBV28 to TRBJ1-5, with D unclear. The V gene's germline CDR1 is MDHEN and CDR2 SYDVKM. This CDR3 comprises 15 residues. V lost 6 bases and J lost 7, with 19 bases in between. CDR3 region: CASRPQWEATQPQHF. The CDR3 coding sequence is TGTGCCAGCAGGCCTCAATGGGAGGCAACCCAGCCCCAGCATTTT.

In nucleotides, the CDR3 is TGCAGCGTCACCCGGGACAGACGTTACGAGCAGTACTTC. Its protein product is CSVTRDRRYEQYF. This sequence joins TRBV29-1 and TRBJ2-7; 7 bases match TRBD1. Germline CDR1 SQVTM, CDR2 ANQGSEA. V lost 6 bases, J lost 4 bases, and 9 bases stayed unmatched. The CDR3 has 13 residues.

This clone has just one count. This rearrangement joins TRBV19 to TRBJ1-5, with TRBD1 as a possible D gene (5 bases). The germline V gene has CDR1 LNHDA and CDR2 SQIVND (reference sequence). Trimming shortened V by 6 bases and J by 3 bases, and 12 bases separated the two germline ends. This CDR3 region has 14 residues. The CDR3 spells CASRAQGVNQPQHF. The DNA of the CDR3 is TGTGCCAGTAGGGCTCAGGGAGTCAATCAGCCCCAGCATTTT.